This T cell receptor (beta chain) appears in the sequencing data of a study of blood T cell repertoires in COVID-19. A Seattle source enrolled patients during active infection and followed them longitudinally. In the study's own analysis: Amplifying reference gene primers gave estimates of nucleated cell counts. Only in-frame clones appear in the TCRdb table, and some are missing; sequencing was by immunoSEQ multiplex PCR. The V and J calls and clone size were taken over from that table, and D and trimming were inferred from the DNA. Seen here are 300,000 to 400,000 clones, roughly 87% observed once, and the top ten hold roughly a tenth. The germline CDR1 and CDR2 sequences are GTSNPN and SVGIG (reference sequence). V shed 4 bases and J shed 3 bases, with 13 bases lying between them. CDR3 length equals 14 residues.

The origin of this receptor is a man younger than 45 with COVID-19, enrolled during active disease. This rearrangement joins TRBV30 to TRBJ1-5; TRBD1 is a possible D gene (5 bases). Sequenced input: peripheral blood. CDR3 DNA sequence: TGTGCCTGGACCACCGGACAACTCAATCAGCCCCAGCATTTT. Translating it yields CAWTTGQLNQPQHF.